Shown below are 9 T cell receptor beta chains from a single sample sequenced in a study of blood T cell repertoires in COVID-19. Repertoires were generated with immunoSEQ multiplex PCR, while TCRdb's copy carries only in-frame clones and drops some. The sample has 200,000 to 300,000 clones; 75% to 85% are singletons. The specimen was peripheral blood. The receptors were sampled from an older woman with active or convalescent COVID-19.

For the CDR3, the DNA is TGTGCCAGCAGCTTAGTCCCGACTAGGGACATTCAGTACTTC. This gives the protein CASSLVPTRDIQYF. The chain employs TRBV7-2 and TRBJ2-4; maybe TRBD2 (6 bases). V shed 1 base and J shed 8 bases, with 12 bases lying between them. Germline CDR1 is SGHTA and CDR2 is FQGNSA. The CDR3 has 14 amino acids.

CDR3 coding DNA: TGTGCCAGCTCACTAGACAACAGGGTCGGAAACACCATATATTTT. Protein: CASSLDNRVGNTIYF. The chain recombines TRBV18 with TRBJ1-3, with D maybe TRBD1 (6 bases). Looked up from germline, CDR1 is KGHSH and CDR2 is LQKENI. This CDR3 region has 15 residues. The V gene lost 4 bases and the J gene lost 4 bases, with 14 bases spanning the gap. Full variable domain (outside the CDR3, taken from reference TRBV18 and TRBJ1-3): NAGVMQNPRHLVRRRGQEARLRCSPMKGHSHVYWYRQLPEEGLKFMVYLQKENIIDESGMPKERFSAEFPKEGPSILRIQQVVRGDSAAYFCASSLDNRVGNTIYFGEGSWLTVV.

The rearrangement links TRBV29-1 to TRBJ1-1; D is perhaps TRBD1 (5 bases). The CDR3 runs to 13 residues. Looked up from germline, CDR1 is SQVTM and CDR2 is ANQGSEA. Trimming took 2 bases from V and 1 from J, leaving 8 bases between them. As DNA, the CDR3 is TGCAGCGTTGAAAGGCAGGGGAACACTGAAGCTTTCTTT. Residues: CSVERQGNTEAFF. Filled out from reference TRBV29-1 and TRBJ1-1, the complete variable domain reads SAVISQKPSRDICQRGTSLTIQCQVDSQVTMMFWYRQQPGQSLTLIATANQGSEATYESGFVIDKFPISRPNLTFSTLTVSNMSPEDSSIYLCSVERQGNTEAFFGQGTRLTVV.

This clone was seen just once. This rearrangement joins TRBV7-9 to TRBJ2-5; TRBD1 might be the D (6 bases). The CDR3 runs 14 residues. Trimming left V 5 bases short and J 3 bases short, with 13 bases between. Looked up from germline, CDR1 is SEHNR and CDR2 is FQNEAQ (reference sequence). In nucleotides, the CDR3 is TGTGCCAGCAGCCTCGACAGGCAAGAAGAGACCCAGTACTTC. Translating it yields CASSLDRQEETQYF.

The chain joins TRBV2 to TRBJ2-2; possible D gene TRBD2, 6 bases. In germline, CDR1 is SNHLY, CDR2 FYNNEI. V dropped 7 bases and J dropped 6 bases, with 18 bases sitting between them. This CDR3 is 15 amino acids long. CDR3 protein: CASIEELPGAGELFF. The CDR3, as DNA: TGTGCCAGCATCGAAGAGCTCCCGGGGGCCGGGGAGCTGTTTTTT.

The CDR3 here is CASSPGTGENTEAFF. The CDR3 nucleotides read TGTGCCAGCAGCCCCGGGACAGGGGAGAACACTGAAGCTTTCTTT. The chain has TRBV4-2 and TRBJ1-1; 10 bases fit TRBD1. The germline CDR1 and CDR2 sequences are LGHNA and YNFKEQ. Germline trimming cut 4 bases from V and 1 base from J; bases unmatched to any gene: 3. This CDR3 region has 15 residues.

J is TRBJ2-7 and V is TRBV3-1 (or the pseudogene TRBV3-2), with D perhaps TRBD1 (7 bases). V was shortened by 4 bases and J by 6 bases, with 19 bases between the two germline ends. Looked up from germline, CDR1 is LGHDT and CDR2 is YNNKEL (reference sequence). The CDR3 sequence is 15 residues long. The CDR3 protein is CASSPGQGGRGEQYF. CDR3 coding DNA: TGTGCCAGCAGCCCCGGCCAGGGGGGAAGGGGCGAGCAGTACTTC.

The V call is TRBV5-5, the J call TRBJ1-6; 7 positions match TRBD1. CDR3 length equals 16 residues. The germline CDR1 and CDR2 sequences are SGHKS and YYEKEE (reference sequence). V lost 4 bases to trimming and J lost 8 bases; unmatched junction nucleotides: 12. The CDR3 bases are TGTGCCAGCAGCACCCCTCGGGCAGGGGGGTATTCACCCCTCCACTTT. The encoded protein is CASSTPRAGGYSPLHF.

As DNA, the CDR3 is TGTGCCAGCAGCGTCGTAAAAGACAGGGCGTGGGACACTGAAGCTTTCTTT. Translated: CASSVVKDRAWDTEAFF. The chain couples TRBV9 to TRBJ1-1; the match to TRBD1 covers 7 bases. The CDR3 has 17 residues. Germline values: CDR1 SGDLS, CDR2 YYNGEE. With 2 bases clipped from V and 3 bases from J, the junction kept 13 bases outside the gene matches.